Shown below are 26 T cell receptor beta chains from a single sample sequenced in a study of T cell changes during pregnancy in multiple sclerosis (dated by TCRdb to between 2018 and 2021). The library was generated by the immunoSEQ multiplex PCR assay. TCRdb took this table from immuneACCESS and kept in-frame rearrangements with V and J called. Such tables lack part of the clones; where checked against another copy, unresolved V genes explain under half of the gap, and the rest is unexplained. The sample table shows roughly 41,000 clones, and roughly 94% are seen once. Together, the top ten hold approximately 1.7% of the sample. The sequencing here drew on peripheral blood, taken in the third trimester of pregnancy. These receptors all come from a female donor with multiple sclerosis, enrolled in a pregnancy study.

The chain is built from TRBV30 and TRBJ2-7, with 9 bases that match TRBD1. V gave up 5 bases and J gave up 2 bases; unmatched junction bases: 1. Per germline, CDR1 GTSNPN and CDR2 SVGIG (reference sequence). There are 12 residues in the CDR3. The CDR3 loop is CAWGTGPYEQYF. The CDR3 coding sequence is TGTGCCTGGGGGACAGGGCCCTACGAGCAGTACTTC.

This clone was recorded once. V usage is TRBV9 and J usage is TRBJ1-1; 8 bases fit TRBD1. After removal of 5 bases from V and 1 base from J, the junction contained 7 bases not matched to a gene. From germline, CDR1 is SGDLS and CDR2 YYNGEE. The CDR3 runs to 15 residues. CDR3 region: CASSLLGQGNTEAFF. The CDR3 nucleotides are TGTGCCAGCAGTCTTCTCGGACAGGGGAACACTGAAGCTTTCTTT.

V and J are TRBV30 and TRBJ2-2; 9 bases map to TRBD1. J was trimmed by 7 bases and V by 3 bases; bases with no gene match: 3. Germline CDR1 is GTSNPN and CDR2 is SVGIG (reference sequence). CDR3 length: 13 residues. CDR3 nucleotide sequence: TGTGCCTGGAGCGGACAGGGGTTCGGGGAGCTGTTTTTT. Its translation: CAWSGQGFGELFF.

The chain joins TRBV29-1 to TRBJ1-2, with D possibly being TRBD1 (6 bases). Germline assignment: CDR1 SQVTM and CDR2 ANQGSEA. V lost 6 bases and J lost 1, with 12 bases in between. The CDR3 covers 13 residues. In DNA form, the CDR3 reads TGCAGCGTGTGGACAGCTAATAACTATGGCTACACCTTC. Translated: CSVWTANNYGYTF.

The chain joins TRBV11-3 to TRBJ2-1; D ambiguous. From germline, CDR1 is SGHNT and CDR2 YENEEA. V lost 0 bases to trimming and J lost 9 bases, with 9 bases between them. The CDR3 length is 13 residues. CDR3 region: CASSLDAVSEQFF. CDR3 nucleotide sequence: TGTGCCAGCAGCTTAGATGCGGTGAGTGAGCAGTTCTTC. Full variable domain (missing parts from reference TRBV11-3 and TRBJ2-1): EAGVVQSPRYKIIEKKQPVAFWCNPISGHNTLYWYLQNLGQGPELLIRYENEEAVDDSQLPKDRFSAERLKGVDSTLKIQPAELGDSAVYLCASSLDAVSEQFFGPGTRLTVL.

The J gene is TRBJ2-5, the V gene TRBV7-9, with unresolved D. Germline values: CDR1 SEHNR, CDR2 FQNEAQ (reference sequence). The CDR3 contains 12 residues. V lost 1 base and J lost 5, with 5 bases in between. DNA of the CDR3: TGTGCCAGCAGCTTAGTTTCTGAGACCCAGTACTTC. Translating it yields CASSLVSETQYF.

This clone has a single count. The chain employs TRBV19 and TRBJ1-4; D call uncertain. There are 17 residues in the CDR3. The V and J ends lost 2 bases and 0 bases respectively, with 13 bases between them. CDR1 and CDR2 (germline): LNHDA, SQIVND (reference sequence). The CDR3 bases are TGTGCCAGTAGTATATCCGCCGCAAGCGCAACTAATGAAAAACTGTTTTTT. Its translation: CASSISAASATNEKLFF.

The chain combines TRBV15 with TRBJ1-3, with TRBD1 matching over 8 bases. Germline CDR1 and CDR2: LNHNV and YYDKDF (reference sequence). Trimming cost V 1 base and J 2 bases; bases outside gene matches: 13. CDR3 length equals 19 residues. This CDR3 is CATSRAPGAGGEAGNTIYF. CDR3 nucleotide sequence: TGTGCCACCAGCAGAGCCCCCGGAGCAGGGGGCGAAGCTGGAAACACCATATATTTT.

The table lists this clone with a count of one. The V call is TRBV4-3, the J call TRBJ1-2; 7 bases fit TRBD1. This CDR3 comprises 14 residues. The germline V gene has CDR1 LGHNA and CDR2 YSLEER. V lost 2 bases and J lost 3; bases outside the gene matches: 3. Written as DNA, the CDR3 is TGCGCCAGCAGCCAAAAAGGGGGCGACTATGGCTACACCTTC. Protein sequence: CASSQKGGDYGYTF.

The rearrangement uses TRBV5-5 and TRBJ2-1; 9 bases are a match to TRBD2. Germline V gene lookup returns CDR1 SGHKS and CDR2 YYEKEE (reference sequence). The CDR3 sequence is 16 residues long. V was clipped by 0 bases and J by 14 bases; unmatched bases: 15. The CDR3 is CASSLVGDLRVAGEFF. In DNA, the CDR3 is TGTGCCAGCAGCTTGGTCGGGGATTTGAGGGTAGCGGGGGAGTTCTTC.

This rearrangement joins TRBV5-6 to TRBJ1-5; no definite D call. The CDR3 has 14 amino acids. Germline V CDR1 and CDR2: SGHDT, YYEEEE. V lost 4 bases, J lost 4 bases, and 12 bases lay in between. The CDR3 DNA reads as TGTGCCAGCAGCCGATCGGGAGGGAATCAGCCCCAGCATTTT. It encodes CASSRSGGNQPQHF.

This chain joins TRBV18 and TRBJ1-1; D may be TRBD1 (6 bases). V dropped 2 bases and J dropped 3 bases, with 22 bases sitting between them. Germline values: CDR1 KGHSH, CDR2 LQKENI. This CDR3 spans 18 amino acids. The CDR3, as DNA: TGTGCCAGCTCACCAACGGGCTACCCTCAGGGGTTGGACACTGAAGCTTTCTTT. Translated: CASSPTGYPQGLDTEAFF. Full variable domain (remainder filled in from reference TRBV18 and TRBJ1-1): NAGVMQNPRHLVRRRGQEARLRCSPMKGHSHVYWYRQLPEEGLKFMVYLQKENIIDESGMPKERFSAEFPKEGPSILRIQQVVRGDSAAYFCASSPTGYPQGLDTEAFFGQGTRLTVV.

This clone was counted a few times. This rearrangement joins TRBV6-6 to TRBJ1-5, with D tentatively TRBD1 (6 bases). Trimming pared 7 bases from V and 11 bases from J, leaving 18 bases between. Germline loops: CDR1 MNHNY, CDR2 SVGAGI (reference sequence). This CDR3 spans 13 amino acids. CDR3 bases: TGTGCCAGCACCCGGACAGCCGAAGCGTCCCAGCATTTT. Its translation is CASTRTAEASQHF.

The J gene is TRBJ1-6, the V gene TRBV10-3; no clear D. This CDR3 has 17 residues. V dropped 3 bases and J dropped 6 bases, with 18 bases sitting between them. Germline V gene data show CDR1 as ENHRY and CDR2 as SYGVKD. CDR3 DNA sequence: TGTGCCATCAGTGACCCCGTTGTGAGGGATAGTAATTCACCCCTCCACTTT. Its protein product is CAISDPVVRDSNSPLHF.

V is TRBV2 and J is TRBJ2-2; a weak D match, TRBD1 (6 bases). Trimming pared 8 bases from V and 0 bases from J, leaving 7 bases between. CDR1 is SNHLY and CDR2 is FYNNEI in the germline V gene. CDR3 length: 13 amino acids. The DNA of the CDR3 is TGTGCCAGCCGGACAGCGAACACCGGGGAGCTGTTTTTT. It codes for CASRTANTGELFF.

The CDR3 DNA is TGTGCCAGTAGTGAAACTAGCGGACCCTCCTACGAGCAGTACTTC. This encodes CASSETSGPSYEQYF. J is TRBJ2-7 and V is TRBV19; 8 nucleotides line up with TRBD2. The CDR3 has 15 residues. V dropped 5 bases and J dropped 0; count of bases not matched to a gene: 6. CDR1 is LNHDA and CDR2 is SQIVND in the germline V gene (reference sequence).

This rearrangement joins TRBV19 to TRBJ2-7; 10 bases map to TRBD2. The CDR3 loop spans 16 amino acids. The ends lost 5 bases at V and 3 bases at J; junction bases unmatched: 10. The germline gives CDR1 LNHDA, CDR2 SQIVND (reference sequence). The CDR3 DNA reads TGTGCCAGTAGTCGAGCTAGCGGGGGATACCTCTACGAGCAGTACTTC. Its protein is CASSRASGGYLYEQYF.

The chain carries TRBV7-2 and TRBJ2-5; D not certain. V was pared by 5 bases and J by 7 bases, with 8 bases between. Germline CDR1 reads SGHTA; CDR2 reads FQGNSA. CDR3 length equals 11 residues. The CDR3 region has the DNA TGTGCCAGCAGCCCGGGTGTGACCCAGTACTTC. It specifies CASSPGVTQYF.

This clone has just one count. This chain uses TRBV4-1 with TRBJ1-2; 7 bases map to TRBD1. This CDR3 contains 15 residues. Trimming took 1 base from V and 0 from J; bases not matched to a gene: 2. Germline assignment: CDR1 MGHRA and CDR2 YSYEKL. CDR3 sequence reads: CASSQAGGSNYGYTF. In nucleotides, the CDR3 is TGCGCCAGCAGCCAAGCAGGGGGTTCTAACTATGGCTACACCTTC.

The V call is TRBV5-1, the J call TRBJ1-6; D not certain. The CDR3 runs to 16 residues. The V gene lost 4 bases and the J gene lost 10 bases, with 21 bases spanning the gap. Germline loops: CDR1 SGHRS, CDR2 YFSETQ. Here the CDR3 DNA reads TGCGCCAGCAGCCTAGAGGGCGCGGATGAATACTCACCCCTCCACTTT. Amino acids: CASSLEGADEYSPLHF.

The chain employs TRBV11-3 and TRBJ1-2; the match to TRBD1 covers 9 bases. The CDR3 covers 16 residues. V was pared by 5 bases and J by 4 bases, with 11 bases of the junction left unmatched. CDR1 is SGHNT and CDR2 is YENEEA in the germline V gene. CDR3 in amino acids: CASSGRTGGHAYGYTF. The CDR3 DNA reads TGTGCCAGCAGCGGCCGTACAGGGGGCCATGCCTATGGCTACACCTTC.

The V and J genes are TRBV27 and TRBJ2-7; 7 positions agree with TRBD2. V was clipped by 1 base and J by 5 bases; unmatched bases: 8. The CDR3 is 15 residues long. Germline CDR1 MNHEY, CDR2 SMNVEV (reference sequence). The CDR3, as DNA: TGTGCCAGCAGTTTATTCACCGCGGGAGCCCACGAGCAGTACTTC. Translation: CASSLFTAGAHEQYF.

This chain joins TRBV12-5 and TRBJ2-1, with TRBD2 identical over 10 bases. CDR1 and CDR2 from the germline V gene are LGHNT and FRNRAP. The V segment lost 5 bases and the J segment 8 bases; nucleotides outside the gene matches: 12. This CDR3 is built from 16 residues. The CDR3 DNA is TGTGCTAGTGGTACGGATAGCGGGGGGTGGTTTTATGAGCAGTTCTTC. Protein product: CASGTDSGGWFYEQFF.

The table lists this clone with a few counts. The V gene is TRBV7-9, the J gene TRBJ1-6; no clear D. This CDR3 has 15 residues. Germline-derived CDR1 and CDR2 are SEHNR and FQNEAQ (reference sequence). With 4 bases removed from V and 7 bases from J, the gap between germline ends came to 14 bases. This CDR3 is CASSSQTGINSPLHF. CDR3 sequence (DNA): TGTGCCAGCAGCTCACAAACGGGGATCAATTCACCCCTCCACTTT.

The chain has TRBV30 and TRBJ2-5; 7 bases align to TRBD1. The CDR3 spans 12 residues. V shed 2 bases and J 4 bases; nucleotides not matched to a gene: 1. CDR1 is GTSNPN and CDR2 is SVGIG in the germline V gene (reference sequence). CDR3 region: CAWSSGGETQYF. In nucleotides, the CDR3 is TGTGCCTGGAGTTCAGGGGGAGAGACCCAGTACTTC.

The J gene is TRBJ1-2, the V gene TRBV27, with 7 bases that match TRBD1. V lost 4 bases and J lost 2; bases outside the gene matches: 4. This CDR3 region has 14 residues. Germline V CDR1 and CDR2: MNHEY, SMNVEV (reference sequence). The CDR3: CASSWTGTNYGYTF. In nucleotides, the CDR3 is TGTGCCAGCAGTTGGACAGGAACAAACTATGGCTACACCTTC.